The rows below give T cell receptor beta chains drawn from one sample of a study of shared clonotypes between healthy human individuals. Data came from immunoSEQ multiplex PCR; TCRdb stores just in-frame clones and leaves some out. There are a few million clones in the sample; 90% to 95% occur only once, and around 0.14% lies in the top ten. Sequencing was done on a sample of naive CD4+ T cells sorted from blood. The receptors were sampled from a man aged 18 to 29 in good health. Both conserved end residues are part of each CDR3. The D gene is left open where the match is weak. Expanded clones get a size class; other rows say once, few or many, or leave the size out.

v_gene,abundance,d_gene,j_gene,CDR3nt,CDR3aa
TRBV7-9,.,.,TRBJ2-7,TGTGCCAGCAGTTTCGGGGGAGCCTCCTACGAGCAGTACTTC,CASSFGGASYEQYF
TRBV21-1,.,.,TRBJ2-7,TGTGCCAGCACCCAGCGGGGGGGGACCTACGAGCAGTACTTC,CASTQRGGTYEQYF
TRBV18,.,TRBD1,TRBJ2-7,TGTGCCAGCTCGTCAGACAGGGTGAGCTCCTACGAGCAGTACTTC,CASSSDRVSSYEQYF
TRBV11-2,.,.,TRBJ2-7,TGTGCCAGCAGCCCCCAAAGTGGGGGGCCCGAGCAGTACTTC,CASSPQSGGPEQYF
TRBV4-1,.,.,TRBJ2-7,TGCGCCAGCAGCCAAGATGGGACGGCTCCCTACGAGCAGTACTTC,CASSQDGTAPYEQYF
TRBV6-1,.,TRBD1,TRBJ1-5,TGTGCCAGCCAGACAGGGGATAGCAATCAGCCCCAGCATTTT,CASQTGDSNQPQHF
TRBV5-1,.,.,TRBJ2-7,TGCGCCAGCAGCTTACCGGGATCTTCCTACGAGCAGTACTTC,CASSLPGSSYEQYF
TRBV7-9,few,.,TRBJ1-1,TGTGCCAGCCGGACAGCGAACACTGAAGCTTTCTTT,CASRTANTEAFF
TRBV6-6,.,TRBD1,TRBJ1-1,TGTGCCAGCAGTTACTCACGGGACAGGCCTAACACTGAAGCTTTCTTT,CASSYSRDRPNTEAFF
TRBV7-3,.,.,TRBJ2-1,TGTGCCAGCAGCTTAGGTGGGATAGGCAATGAGCAGTTCTTC,CASSLGGIGNEQFF
TRBV5-4,.,.,TRBJ2-1,TGTGCCAGCAGCTTGGCCGGCGGGCTCGGCTCCTACAATGAGCAGTTCTTC,CASSLAGGLGSYNEQFF
TRBV25-1,.,TRBD2,TRBJ2-1,TGTGGAGTGTCTAGCGGGAAACCCAATGAGCAGTTCTTC,CGVSSGKPNEQFF
TRBV19,.,.,TRBJ1-5,TGTGCCAGTAGTACCCTTTCTAGCAATCAGCCCCAGCATTTT,CASSTLSSNQPQHF
TRBV4-1,.,TRBD1,TRBJ1-1,TGCGCCAGCAATCGAAGTCCGGCGACAGGGACTACTGAAGCTTTCTTT,CASNRSPATGTTEAFF
TRBV4-1,once,.,TRBJ2-5,TGCGCCAGCAGCCGAGACCAGGGGGAGACCCAGTACTTC,CASSRDQGETQYF
TRBV6-5,.,TRBD2,TRBJ2-3,TGTGCCAGCAGCCTGAGCGGGGACCGGAGAGATACGCAGTATTTT,CASSLSGDRRDTQYF
TRBV6-5,.,.,TRBJ2-3,TGTGCCAGCAGCCCTGACCCCGATTCGGATACGCAGTATTTT,CASSPDPDSDTQYF
TRBV5-1,.,.,TRBJ2-7,TGCGCCAGCAGCTTGAATTCCTACGAGCAGTACTTC,CASSLNSYEQYF
TRBV19,.,TRBD1,TRBJ2-7,TGTGCCAGTAGTCTACAACAGGGGCCGACCTACGAGCAGTACTTC,CASSLQQGPTYEQYF
TRBV6-4,few,.,TRBJ1-1,TGTGCCAGCAGAAGTATGGCAGGGGACACTGAAGCTTTCTTT,CASRSMAGDTEAFF
TRBV5-5,.,TRBD1,TRBJ2-7,TGTGCCAGCAGCTTGGTCGCAGGGGGCTCCTACGAGCAGTACTTC,CASSLVAGGSYEQYF
TRBV5-4,.,TRBD1,TRBJ2-1,TGTGCCAGCAGCTTGGGACAGGGGGCGGGGAATGAGCAGTTCTTC,CASSLGQGAGNEQFF
TRBV19,.,TRBD1,TRBJ1-1,TGTGCCAGTAGTCCGAGACAGGGGATGAACACTGAAGCTTTCTTT,CASSPRQGMNTEAFF
TRBV5-1,.,TRBD2,TRBJ2-7,TGCGCCAGCAGCGTACCGGGGGGCTACGAGCAGTACTTC,CASSVPGGYEQYF
TRBV2,.,.,TRBJ2-7,TGTGCCAGCGGGGTCCTCCCTGGTCTCTACGAGCAGTACTTC,CASGVLPGLYEQYF
TRBV6-5,.,TRBD1,TRBJ1-5,TGTGCCAGCAGTCCGGGACAGGCGATCGCTCAGCCCCAGCATTTT,CASSPGQAIAQPQHF
TRBV5-1,.,.,TRBJ1-1,TGCGCCAGCAGCTGGACAGCTAAAATGAACACTGAAGCTTTCTTT,CASSWTAKMNTEAFF
TRBV5-6,.,TRBD1,TRBJ2-2,TGTGCCAGCAGTACCGGGACAGGGGTTGTCGGGGAGCTGTTTTTT,CASSTGTGVVGELFF
TRBV29-1,.,.,TRBJ1-6,TGCAGCGTTATGAGTCAGGGGACGAACTCCTATAATTCACCCCTCCACTTT,CSVMSQGTNSYNSPLHF
TRBV2,.,.,TRBJ2-6,TGTGCCAGCAGTGAGGTAGGGACTGAGTCCAACGTCCTGACTTTC,CASSEVGTESNVLTF
TRBV6-6,.,TRBD1,TRBJ2-2,TGTGCCAGTCACAGGGGTTGGGTCACCGGGGAGCTGTTTTTT,CASHRGWVTGELFF
TRBV6-1,once,TRBD1,TRBJ2-6,TGTGCCAGCAGTGACCTCCGGGACAGGGGGCAGTCTGGGGCCAACGTCCTGACTTTC,CASSDLRDRGQSGANVLTF
TRBV27,.,.,TRBJ1-5,TGTGCCAGCAGTAGCCGGGACACCAACAATCAGCCCCAGCATTTT,CASSSRDTNNQPQHF
TRBV18,.,.,TRBJ2-7,TGTGCCAGCTCACCCGCGAGCGGGTACGAGCAGTACTTC,CASSPASGYEQYF
TRBV6-6,.,.,TRBJ1-1,TGTGCCAGCAGTTCCGATAGGAGCCCGGCAGCTGAAGCTTTCTTT,CASSSDRSPAAEAFF
TRBV28,.,TRBD1,TRBJ2-7,TGTGCCAGCAGCTTCCGCCTCCGGGACAGCTTATTCTCCTACGAGCAGTACTTC,CASSFRLRDSLFSYEQYF
TRBV5-1,.,TRBD2,TRBJ2-2,TGCGCCAGCAGCGTCGGACTAGCGGGAAAAGCGAACACCGGGGAGCTGTTTTTT,CASSVGLAGKANTGELFF
TRBV7-9,few,.,TRBJ1-1,TGTGCCAGCAGCTCGGGGGCGGACGTCGGAGCTTTCTTT,CASSSGADVGAFF
TRBV19,.,TRBD1,TRBJ1-1,TGTGCCAGTAGTATAGGGAACAGGGGAAGTAGCACTGAAGCTTTCTTT,CASSIGNRGSSTEAFF
TRBV7-9,.,.,TRBJ1-2,TGTGCCAGCAGTTGGGCCGCGGGAGAAGGTGGCTACACCTTC,CASSWAAGEGGYTF
TRBV21-1,.,.,TRBJ1-5,TGTGCCAGCAGCAAAGAGATAAAGGAACGCCTGTGGCCCCAGCATTTT,CASSKEIKERLWPQHF
TRBV7-5,.,.,TRBJ1-6,TGTGCCAGAAGCCTAAAGAAATCACCCCTCCACTTT,CARSLKKSPLHF
TRBV6-5,.,.,TRBJ2-7,TGTGCCAGCAGACGCGAATACGAGCAGTACTTC,CASRREYEQYF
TRBV2,.,TRBD1,TRBJ2-3,TGTGCCATCCGAGGACAGGGCGTAGATACGCAGTATTTT,CAIRGQGVDTQYF
TRBV6-6,.,.,TRBJ2-1,TGTGCCAGCAGTCACAGGGAAAGCGGGGCTTCGCCGTTCTTC,CASSHRESGASPFF
TRBV6-5,.,.,TRBJ1-2,TGTGCCAGCAGTCAAGACAGGTCTCGGGGCTACACCTTC,CASSQDRSRGYTF
TRBV4-1,.,TRBD1,TRBJ1-1,TGCGCCAGCAGCCAACAGATGACAGGGGGAGGTGATGAAGCTTTCTTT,CASSQQMTGGGDEAFF